The clone carrying this T cell receptor beta chain qualifies as medium-sized (0.01 to 0.1%). Its target is unknown. One end of the junction varies from germline; a read error may be responsible. Germline V gene data show CDR1 as WNHNN and CDR2 as SYGVQD (reference sequence). This CDR3 contains 14 residues. This entry belongs to a study of metastatic and nonmetastatic thyroid tumors. Across the study: Repertoires of blood and of tissue (tumor or nodule) from malignant and benign thyroid patients were compared.

In the authors' workflow: Building a distant-metastasis classifier for papillary thyroid cancer drew on CDR3 differences across clinicopathological groups. TCRdb re-analyzed the PCR reads using MiXCR. The V and J calls and clone size come from TCRdb's table, not from the authors' own analysis. The repertoire has 20,000 to 25,000 clones, about 11% of them found once; the top ten carry approximately 8%. Thyroid surgery took place with no prior treatment in any patient. General study results and limits: TCR beta diversity was reportedly significantly higher in malignant thyroid tumors than benign nodules, in blood and tumor.

V gene TRBV10-1 combines with J gene TRBJ1-6; D is unresolved. Material: blood. This sequence originates from a female donor with papillary thyroid cancer or a benign thyroid nodule (not recorded which). Some clones in this sample may be carry-over from other donors' samples. The chain's CDR3 is CASSEWSTDSPLHF. CDR3 DNA sequence: TGCGCCAGCAGCGAGTGGTCGACTGATTCACCCCTCCACTTT.